This T cell receptor (beta chain) was captured by sequencing in a study of shared clonotypes between healthy human individuals. The germline V gene has CDR1 MNHNY and CDR2 SVGAGI (reference sequence). CDR3 length: 14 amino acids. To note about this clone: Its ends do not fully match the called genes, so a read error is possible.

Once extracted for a subset, genomic DNA was divided evenly among several immunoSEQ plates. TCRdb's table, derived via immunoSEQ multiplex PCR, lists solely in-frame clones and lacks some. Of approximately 500,000 clones in the sample, 70% to 80% were seen once. The sequenced sample consisted of PBMCs. This TCR derives from a woman aged 40-49 years in good health. Some clones in this sample may be carry-over from other donors' samples. The chain uses TRBV6-6 and TRBJ2-7, with 7 nucleotides matching TRBD1. The CDR3 here is CAGSDRGQFYEQYF. CDR3 bases: TGTGCCGGCAGTGACCGGGGACAGTTCTACGAGCAGTACTTC.